This entry describes one T cell receptor (beta chain). Per the original methods: Amplification with reference gene primers provided the estimates of nucleated cell counts. Sequenced by immunoSEQ multiplex PCR; TCRdb stores in-frame clones only, minus some. That table supplies the V and J calls and clone size; D and trimming were determined from the DNA. The table includes about 99,000 clones, over 65% detected once. This record belongs to a study of blood T cell repertoires in COVID-19. On the study more broadly: Both acute and convalescent COVID-19 samples were obtained from the United States, Italy and Spain. In each case, the material was cDNA or gDNA derived from T cells, B-cell-depleted T cells, or PBMCs.

CDR1 is MNHNY and CDR2 is SVGAGI in the germline V gene (reference sequence). This CDR3 is 12 amino acids long. Trimming took off 5 bases at V and 8 bases at J, with 12 bases between the two ends. The TCR sequence derives from a man between 60 and 75 years old with acute or convalescent COVID-19. Sequencing used peripheral blood. The chain uses TRBV6-6 and TRBJ1-2; perhaps TRBD1 as D (5 bases). For the CDR3, the DNA is TGTGCCAGCAGTCCTGGGGGGGAGGGCTACACCTTC. It codes for CASSPGGEGYTF.